This T cell receptor (beta chain) came from a study of OX40 agonist ivuxolimab in advanced cancers. There are 17 residues in the CDR3. The germline CDR1 and CDR2 sequences are MNHEY and SMNVEV (reference sequence). The V and J ends lost 4 bases and 2 bases, in that order; junction bases with no gene match: 12. Enrollment shut out patients with autoimmune disease history or systemic immunosuppression. TCRdb's copy holds only in-frame clones and misses some; the assay was immunoSEQ multiplex PCR. Counted here are about 93,000 clones, approximately 94% occurring once; the ten biggest clones make up roughly 2.8%.

V and J are TRBV27 and TRBJ2-7, with 9 bases matching TRBD2. This receptor was obtained from an adult with an advanced solid tumor such as melanoma, head and neck, liver or kidney cancer. This material consisted of CD4+ or CD8+ T cells sorted from blood, taken in a trial of the OX40 agonist ivuxolimab. CDR3 region: CASSSTPLAGRAYEQYF. CDR3 bases: TGTGCCAGCAGTTCTACCCCTCTAGCGGGACGGGCCTACGAGCAGTACTTC.